This T cell receptor beta chain is from a study of CD4+ T cells in melanoma. Repertoires were generated with immunoSEQ multiplex PCR, while TCRdb's copy carries only in-frame clones and drops some. The table shows under 5,000 clones, with roughly three fifths occurring only once. V lost 1 base, J lost 0 bases, and 7 bases lay in between. The germline gives CDR1 LNHDA, CDR2 SQIVND (reference sequence). This CDR3 has 15 residues. The receptor was derived from a human donor with melanoma. Sequencing was performed on cells from a culture (not recorded whether cultured in vitro). The chain combines TRBV19 with TRBJ1-5, with D unclear. DNA of the CDR3: TGTGCCAGTAGTATAGCGGTTAATAGCAATCAGCCCCAGCATTTT. It specifies CASSIAVNSNQPQHF.